The 29 T cell receptor beta chains below all came from one sample that was sequenced in a study of cytomegalovirus exposure and HLA in healthy donors. Libraries were prepared by immunoSEQ multiplex PCR; TCRdb keeps only in-frame clonotypes and omits some of them. Here the sample spans about 220,000 clones, around nine tenths being singletons. Sequenced sample: PBMCs. The receptors originated from a man between 18 and 29 years old in good health and CMV-seronegative.

The count of this clone is one. The rearrangement joins TRBV11-3 to TRBJ2-5, with TRBD2 matching over 10 bases. The germline CDR1 and CDR2 sequences are SGHNT and YENEEA. V was clipped by 5 bases and J by 4 bases; unmatched bases: 7. The CDR3 totals 15 residues. CDR3 amino acids: CASSPSGGAGETQYF. CDR3 coding DNA: TGTGCCAGCAGCCCAAGCGGGGGGGCAGGAGAGACCCAGTACTTC.

This clone has only a few counts. Other DNA sequences in this sample translate to the same CDR3. The V and J genes are TRBV5-1 and TRBJ2-7; 7 bases fit TRBD1. This CDR3 region has 13 residues. The germline CDR1 and CDR2 sequences are SGHRS and YFSETQ. The V and J ends lost 4 bases and 3 bases, in that order; junction bases with no gene match: 4. This CDR3 reads CASSETGYYEQYF. The CDR3 nucleotides read TGCGCCAGCAGCGAGACAGGGTACTACGAGCAGTACTTC.

This sequence joins TRBV5-5 and TRBJ2-5, with TRBD1 as a possible D gene (6 bases). The CDR3 length is 15 residues. From germline, CDR1 is SGHKS and CDR2 YYEKEE (reference sequence). Trimming left V 3 bases short and J 0 bases short, with 12 bases between. CDR3 DNA sequence: TGTGCCAGCAGCTGGGGGCCATGGTACCAAGAGACCCAGTACTTC. Translating gives CASSWGPWYQETQYF.

The genes are TRBV7-9 and TRBJ1-6; 9 bases are a match to TRBD1. CDR3 length: 13 residues. After removal of 6 bases from V and 10 bases from J, the junction contained 4 bases not matched to a gene. Germline-derived CDR1 and CDR2 are SEHNR and FQNEAQ (reference sequence). In nucleotides, the CDR3 is TGTGCCAGCAGTCAGACAGGGGGGTCACCCCTCCACTTT. This sequence encodes CASSQTGGSPLHF.

The V call is TRBV28, the J call TRBJ1-1; 7 positions agree with TRBD1. Per germline, CDR1 MDHEN and CDR2 SYDVKM. The CDR3 is made up of 15 amino acids. Trimming cost V 1 base and J 12 bases; bases outside gene matches: 14. CDR3 nucleotides: TGTGCCAGCAGTTTATCTCTCGGGTACAGGGGTATAACTTTCTTT. Protein: CASSLSLGYRGITFF.

This chain uses TRBV7-6 with TRBJ2-2; D perhaps matches TRBD2 (5 bases). Germline CDR1 is SGHVS and CDR2 is FNYEAQ. There are 13 residues in the CDR3. Trimming took 5 bases from V and 5 from J, leaving 9 bases between them. The DNA of the CDR3 is TGTGCCAGCAGCCCCGGAGGAACCGGGGAGCTGTTTTTT. It translates to CASSPGGTGELFF.

This chain connects TRBV7-8 to TRBJ2-7, with 9 bases aligning to TRBD2. CDR3 length: 15 amino acids. The germline V gene has CDR1 SGHVS and CDR2 FQNEAQ. V dropped 2 bases and J dropped 4; count of bases not matched to a gene: 6. The CDR3 loop is CASSLWREGIYEQYF. CDR3 in DNA: TGTGCCAGCAGCTTATGGCGGGAGGGGATATACGAGCAGTACTTC.

CDR3 in DNA: TGTGCCACCAGCGGACAGGTGGACAACTATGGCTACACCTTC. Amino acid sequence: CATSGQVDNYGYTF. The chain uses TRBV15 and TRBJ1-2; TRBD1 aligns across 7 bases. V lost 5 bases, J lost 2 bases, and 5 bases stayed unmatched. CDR1 and CDR2 (germline): LNHNV, YYDKDF (reference sequence). CDR3 size: 14 residues.

This chain links TRBV7-6 with TRBJ1-1, with TRBD1 matching 8 bases. Germline CDR1 is SGHVS and CDR2 is FNYEAQ. The trim removed 5 bases at V and 1 base at J, leaving 12 bases unmatched. There are 17 residues in the CDR3. CDR3 DNA sequence: TGTGCCAGCAGCCTCCTGCTTAGGACAGGGAAGAACACTGAAGCTTTCTTT. It codes for CASSLLLRTGKNTEAFF.

This sequence joins TRBV11-3 and TRBJ2-3; D remains ambiguous. Deletions cut 6 bases from V and 7 bases from J, with 14 bases between. The germline V gene encodes CDR1 SGHNT and CDR2 YENEEA. The CDR3 contains 13 residues. CDR3 protein: CASSASRSNTQYF. The CDR3 DNA is TGTGCCAGCAGTGCCTCTAGGTCCAATACGCAGTATTTT. The full variable domain, in which reference TRBV11-3 and TRBJ2-3 provide the parts outside the CDR3, is EAGVVQSPRYKIIEKKQPVAFWCNPISGHNTLYWYLQNLGQGPELLIRYENEEAVDDSQLPKDRFSAERLKGVDSTLKIQPAELGDSAVYLCASSASRSNTQYFGPGTRLTVL.

The V gene is TRBV7-2, the J gene TRBJ2-1; 10 nucleotides match TRBD2. Per the germline V gene, CDR1 is SGHTA and CDR2 is FQGNSA. J lost 4 bases, V lost 6 bases, and 6 bases had no gene match. The CDR3 is 15 amino acids. CDR3 DNA: TGTGCCAGCAGGGATAAAGCGGGAGGGTACAATGAGCAGTTCTTC. Residues: CASRDKAGGYNEQFF.

The gene calls are TRBV6-5 and TRBJ2-7, with D hard to call. This CDR3 comprises 13 residues. V was pared by 2 bases and J by 1 base, with 6 bases between. The germline gives CDR1 MNHEY, CDR2 SVGAGI. The CDR3: CASSYPGSYEQYF. The CDR3, as DNA: TGTGCCAGCAGTTACCCGGGTTCCTACGAGCAGTACTTC.

The CDR3 sequence is CASSQGLDKIYEQYF. CDR3 bases: TGCGCCAGCAGCCAAGGACTCGATAAGATCTACGAGCAGTACTTC. The chain uses TRBV4-1 and TRBJ2-7; D is unclear. The CDR3 has 15 amino acids. Germline V gene lookup returns CDR1 MGHRA and CDR2 YSYEKL. Trimming cost V 1 base and J 3 bases, with 13 bases left between them.

The gene calls are TRBV18 and TRBJ2-5; D is undetermined. CDR1 and CDR2 from the germline V gene are KGHSH and LQKENI. This CDR3 region has 13 residues. The V end was cut by 4 bases, the J end by 0 bases, with 6 bases between. Written as DNA, the CDR3 is TGTGCCAGCTCACTCGGGTACCAAGAGACCCAGTACTTC. Translating gives CASSLGYQETQYF. Supplemented by reference TRBV18 and TRBJ2-5, the full variable domain reads NAGVMQNPRHLVRRRGQEARLRCSPMKGHSHVYWYRQLPEEGLKFMVYLQKENIIDESGMPKERFSAEFPKEGPSILRIQQVVRGDSAAYFCASSLGYQETQYFGPGTRLLVL.

The J gene is TRBJ1-2, the V gene TRBV19; TRBD1 agrees at 7 bases. From germline, CDR1 is LNHDA and CDR2 SQIVND (reference sequence). With 10 bases clipped from V and 3 bases from J, the junction kept 5 bases outside the gene matches. The CDR3 is 12 residues long. Written as DNA, the CDR3 is TGTGCCACCGAGGGACAGCACTATGGCTACACCTTC. This encodes CATEGQHYGYTF.

The chain employs TRBV11-2 and TRBJ2-7, with D hard to call. The CDR3 is 12 residues long. From germline, CDR1 is SGHAT and CDR2 FQNNGV. The V end lost 1 base, the J end lost 4 bases, and 5 bases lay between the germline ends. As DNA, the CDR3 is TGTGCCAGCAGCTTAGTTACTTACGAGCAGTACTTC. This encodes CASSLVTYEQYF.

V usage is TRBV7-6 and J usage is TRBJ2-3, with TRBD1 matching over 9 bases. The CDR3 consists of 15 residues. Unmatched junction bases numbered 9, after V lost 8 bases and J lost 3 bases. From germline, CDR1 is SGHVS and CDR2 FNYEAQ. Here the CDR3 reads CASSRGQGRTDTQYF. In DNA form, the CDR3 reads TGTGCCAGCTCCCGGGGACAGGGTCGTACAGATACGCAGTATTTT.

The J gene is TRBJ2-7, the V gene TRBV29-1, with D unresolved. The CDR3 extends over 12 amino acids. The germline V gene encodes CDR1 SQVTM and CDR2 ANQGSEA. The V end lost 1 base, the J end lost 2 bases, and 6 bases lay between the germline ends. CDR3 sequence (DNA): TGCAGCGTTGAAGTCGAGGCCTACGAGCAGTACTTC. Protein product: CSVEVEAYEQYF.

Worth noting for this clone: The sample carries other DNA sequences with the same CDR3. The chain employs TRBV5-4 and TRBJ2-7; D gene unclear. The germline V gene has CDR1 SGHNT and CDR2 YYREEE (reference sequence). There are 11 residues in the CDR3. V was shortened by 3 bases and J by 6 bases, with 7 bases between the two germline ends. The DNA of the CDR3 is TGTGCCAGCAGCTCCCCTTCCGAGCAGTACTTC. This translates into CASSSPSEQYF.

The chain combines TRBV10-3 with TRBJ2-2; 7 nucleotides line up with TRBD1. CDR1 is ENHRY, CDR2 SYGVKD, per germline. CDR3 length: 14 amino acids. The J segment lost 6 bases and the V segment lost 4 bases, leaving 5 bases of the junction unmatched. CDR3 in amino acids: CAISASTGPGELFF. The CDR3 DNA follows: TGTGCCATCAGTGCCTCGACAGGGCCCGGGGAGCTGTTTTTT.

The V gene is TRBV5-1, the J gene TRBJ2-7; 7 positions agree with TRBD2. V lost 4 bases to trimming and J lost 3 bases; unmatched junction nucleotides: 7. The CDR3 extends over 14 amino acids. CDR1 and CDR2 from the germline V gene are SGHRS and YFSETQ. CDR3 in amino acids: CASSLRTSNYEQYF. CDR3 sequence (DNA): TGCGCCAGCAGCCTGAGGACTAGTAACTACGAGCAGTACTTC.

This chain joins TRBV15 and TRBJ2-7, with D unclear. The CDR3 contains 13 residues. CDR1 is LNHNV and CDR2 is YYDKDF in the germline V gene (reference sequence). Trimming left V 1 base short and J 1 base short, with 5 bases between. This CDR3 reads CATSRGHSYEQYF. DNA of the CDR3: TGTGCCACCAGCAGAGGACATTCCTACGAGCAGTACTTC.

CDR3 sequence (DNA): TGCAGTGCCCAGGGATACGATGAGCAGTTCTTC. Its protein is CSAQGYDEQFF. The gene calls are TRBV20-1 and TRBJ2-1, with a possible D match to TRBD1 (5 bases). The V end was cut by 6 bases, the J end by 8 bases, with 11 bases between. CDR1 and CDR2 (germline): DFQATT, SNEGSKA (reference sequence). CDR3 length: 11 residues.

The V call is TRBV5-1, the J call TRBJ2-7; D is perhaps TRBD2 (5 bases). From germline, CDR1 is SGHRS and CDR2 YFSETQ. V was pared by 0 bases and J by 3 bases, with 13 bases between. CDR3 length: 15 amino acids. Here the CDR3 DNA reads TGCGCCAGCAGCTTGGTCCGGGATAGAGGCTACGAGCAGTACTTC. It yields the protein CASSLVRDRGYEQYF.

The CDR3 is CATSRGGSGNTIYF. Written as DNA, the CDR3 is TGTGCCACCAGCAGAGGAGGCTCTGGAAACACCATATATTTT. V gene TRBV15 combines with J gene TRBJ1-3, with D hard to call. The length of the CDR3 is 14 residues. Looked up from germline, CDR1 is LNHNV and CDR2 is YYDKDF (reference sequence). Deletions cut 1 base from V and 0 bases from J, with 4 bases between.

This chain's CDR3 is CASSSWTDTGELFF. The CDR3 coding sequence is TGTGCCAGCAGCTCGTGGACAGACACCGGGGAGCTGTTTTTT. V gene TRBV7-9 combines with J gene TRBJ2-2; possible D gene TRBD1, 6 bases. Germline CDR1 reads SEHNR; CDR2 reads FQNEAQ (reference sequence). V lost 4 bases and J 3 bases, leaving 9 bases between the germline ends. The CDR3 is 14 amino acids.

This chain uses TRBV6-1 with TRBJ1-2, with 7 bases matching TRBD1. The CDR3 contains 13 residues. V was pared by 5 bases and J by 8 bases, with 8 bases of the junction left unmatched. Germline CDR1 reads MNHNS; CDR2 reads SASEGT. The CDR3 reads CASSSRGVKGYTF. The CDR3, as DNA: TGTGCCAGCAGTTCCAGGGGGGTGAAGGGCTACACCTTC.

The V and J genes are TRBV30 and TRBJ2-2; 12 positions agree with TRBD2. The CDR3 has 15 amino acids. Germline values: CDR1 GTSNPN, CDR2 SVGIG (reference sequence). The V and J ends lost 5 bases and 5 bases, in that order; junction bases with no gene match: 6. This CDR3 reads CAWSSGRARTGELFF. The CDR3 DNA reads as TGTGCCTGGTCTAGCGGGAGGGCCCGAACCGGGGAGCTGTTTTTT.

V and J are TRBV28 and TRBJ1-3; D uncertain. The CDR3 totals 15 residues. Germline V gene lookup returns CDR1 MDHEN and CDR2 SYDVKM. The germline V and J ends were trimmed by 6 bases and 3 bases, with 15 bases remaining between them. The CDR3, as DNA: TGTGCCAGCAGGACCCCCGGGGTACGTGGAAACACCATATATTTT. Protein: CASRTPGVRGNTIYF.